This is a list of T cell receptor beta chains from one sample in a study of blood T cells in healthy people across ages. In TCRdb, the 5' RACE reads were re-called with MiXCR into one record per CDR3 protein. Among some 1.4 million distinct CDR3 sequences, about 40% were seen once, and the ten largest hold less than 8%. Specimen: blood. Receptors originate from a woman aged 18-29 years in good health. The CDR3 runs from the conserved cysteine through the conserved F or W. The order of the fields is D gene, J gene, clone size, V gene, CDR3 protein, CDR3 DNA. D genes are given only for firm matches. A row's size may be missing; if present it is once, few, many or a size class.

TRBD2 | TRBJ2-3 | - | TRBV29-1 | CSALAGADTQYF | TGCAGCGCTCTAGCGGGAGCAGATACGCAGTATTTT
- | TRBJ1-1 | - | TRBV3-1 | CASSRQWGGKAEAFF | TGTGCCAGCAGCCGACAGTGGGGGGGTAAGGCTGAAGCTTTCTTT
- | TRBJ1-2 | few | TRBV5-1 | CASSLGLLESDYGYTF | TGCGCCAGCAGCTTAGGTTTGCTCGAGTCGGACTATGGCTACACCTTC
- | TRBJ1-1 | - | TRBV7-8 | CASMTPNTEAFF | TGTGCCAGCATGACCCCGAACACTGAAGCTTTCTTT
- | TRBJ1-4 | once | TRBV6-7 | CASSYSRPTGEKLFF | TGTGCCAGCAGTTACTCGAGACCCACGGGCGAAAAACTGTTTTTT
- | TRBJ2-1 | many | TRBV5-1 | CASSLAASSYNEQFF | TGTGCCAGCAGCTTAGCGGCGAGCTCCTACAATGAGCAGTTCTTC
- | TRBJ2-1 | few | TRBV6-1 | CASSRVDSSYNEQFF | TGTGCCAGCAGTCGCGTCGATAGCTCCTACAATGAGCAGTTCTTC
- | TRBJ2-3 | - | TRBV6-1 | CANRATLVSDTQYF | TGTGCCAACCGGGCGACTCTTGTCTCAGATACGCAGTATTTT
- | TRBJ2-4 | - | TRBV9 | CASSVSGTEVQNIQYF | TGTGCCAGCAGCGTTAGCGGGACAGAGGTCCAAAACATTCAGTACTTC
- | TRBJ2-4 | - | TRBV2 | CASSEFGGLAKNIQYF | TGTGCCAGCAGTGAATTTGGAGGACTAGCCAAAAACATTCAGTACTTC
TRBD1 | TRBJ1-4 | - | TRBV7-2 | CASSLRQGKEKLFF | TGTGCCAGCAGCTTAAGACAGGGTAAAGAAAAACTGTTTTTT
- | TRBJ1-4 | - | TRBV30 | CAWGQAAENEKLFF | TGTGCCTGGGGCCAGGCAGCTGAAAATGAAAAACTGTTTTTT
- | TRBJ2-1 | many | TRBV6-5 | CASSKAYNEQFF | TGTGCCAGCAGTAAGGCCTACAATGAGCAGTTCTTC
- | TRBJ2-1 | once | TRBV6-5 | CASTARGSETQFF | TGTGCCAGCACCGCTCGGGGGAGCGAGACCCAGTTCTTC
TRBD2 | TRBJ2-3 | once | TRBV5-1 | CASSLGRAGAPTDTQYF | TGCGCCAGCAGCTTGGGGCGAGCGGGGGCCCCCACAGATACGCAGTATTTT
- | TRBJ1-2 | - | TRBV2 | CASSAGLGGYTF | TGTGCCAGCAGCGCAGGGTTAGGTGGCTACACCTTC
- | TRBJ1-4 | - | TRBV5-5 | CASSLWDATNEKLFF | TGTGCCAGCAGCTTATGGGACGCAACTAATGAAAAACTGTTTTTT
TRBD2 | TRBJ2-1 | - | TRBV20-1 | CSARPGGLAADNEQFF | TGCAGTGCTAGACCAGGGGGACTAGCGGCCGACAATGAGCAGTTCTTC
- | TRBJ1-4 | - | TRBV24-1 | CARDGCKKLFF | TGTGCCCGCGATGGGTGTAAAAAACTGTTTTTT
- | TRBJ1-3 | - | TRBV20-1 | CSARGLSSGNTIYF | TGCAGTGCTAGGGGGTTATCCTCTGGAAACACCATATATTTT
- | TRBJ1-4 | - | TRBV5-1 | CASRRIGEEKLFF | TGCGCCAGCAGGAGGATCGGGGAGGAAAAACTGTTTTTT
- | TRBJ1-1 | - | TRBV6-1 | CASRKTQSTEAFF | TGTGCCAGCAGGAAGACTCAATCCACTGAAGCTTTCTTT
- | TRBJ1-1 | once | TRBV6-6 | CASSYGLSAEAFF | TGTGCCAGCAGTTACGGCTTGTCCGCTGAAGCTTTCTTT
- | TRBJ2-3 | - | TRBV12-3/TRBV12-4 | CASSPTDSQDTQYF | TGTGCCAGCAGCCCAACCGACAGCCAAGATACGCAGTATTTT
- | TRBJ2-1 | - | TRBV4-1 | CASSAGPGETQFF | TGCGCCAGCAGTGCGGGACCGGGGGAGACCCAGTTCTTC
TRBD2 | TRBJ2-3 | few | TRBV7-9 | CASSGTSGGRTDTQYF | TGTGCCAGCAGCGGGACTAGCGGGGGGCGCACAGATACGCAGTATTTT
- | TRBJ2-7 | few | TRBV4-1 | CASSQDWSSLGNEQYF | TGCGCCAGCAGCCAAGATTGGAGCTCCCTTGGAAACGAGCAGTACTTC
- | TRBJ2-6 | few | TRBV6-1 | CASSEGVSGANVLTF | TGTGCCAGCAGTGAAGGTGTATCTGGGGCCAACGTCCTGACTTTC
- | TRBJ2-1 | - | TRBV7-2 | CASSITWGAYNEQFF | TGTGCCAGCAGCATAACTTGGGGGGCCTACAATGAGCAGTTCTTC
- | TRBJ2-1 | - | TRBV10-3 | CATADSYEQFF | TGTGCCACCGCCGACTCGTACGAGCAGTTCTTC
- | TRBJ2-4 | few | TRBV25-1 | CAALPLDLAKNIQYF | TGTGCCGCCCTGCCGCTAGACCTAGCCAAAAACATTCAGTACTTC
- | TRBJ1-6 | - | TRBV5-4 | CASSSGGQTYNSPLHF | TGTGCCAGCAGCTCCGGAGGACAGACGTATAATTCACCCCTCCACTTT
- | TRBJ1-5 | - | TRBV7-2 | CASSQGGGYQHF | TGTGCCAGCAGCCAAGGGGGGGGATACCAGCATTTT
TRBD1 | TRBJ1-2 | - | TRBV10-3 | CAISTGTGGGYGYTF | TGTGCCATCAGTACCGGGACAGGGGGGGGCTATGGCTACACCTTC
- | TRBJ1-1 | - | TRBV7-9 | CASSSTGRGNTEAFF | TGTGCCAGCAGCTCCACAGGGAGAGGGAACACTGAAGCTTTCTTT
TRBD2 | TRBJ2-3 | few | TRBV14 | CASSQEWTSGVSTDTQYF | TGTGCCAGCAGCCAAGAGTGGACTAGCGGGGTTAGCACAGATACGCAGTATTTT
- | TRBJ1-6 | few | TRBV20-1 | CSATQQADSPLHF | TGCAGTGCTACCCAGCAGGCCGATTCACCCCTCCACTTT
- | TRBJ2-1 | - | TRBV6-1 | CASIAGAGEQFF | TGTGCCAGCATTGCAGGGGCGGGTGAGCAGTTCTTC
TRBD1 | TRBJ2-1 | few | TRBV7-2 | CASRDRRSSYNEQFF | TGTGCCAGCAGGGACAGGCGAAGCTCCTACAATGAGCAGTTCTTC
- | TRBJ2-5 | - | TRBV20-1 | CSARDGSRETQYF | TGCAGTGCTAGAGATGGGAGCCGGGAGACCCAGTACTTC
TRBD1 | TRBJ2-7 | - | TRBV5-1 | CASSWTAGTGLQREQYF | TGCGCCAGCAGCTGGACCGCCGGGACAGGTTTGCAGCGAGAGCAGTACTTC